These T cell receptor beta chains were read from a single sample in a study of regulatory T cells in long-lasting Graves disease. MiXCR, applied by TCRdb to the multiplex PCR reads, yields one record per CDR3 protein. This sample has about half a million distinct CDR3 sequences, with approximately 23% found just once. The material was peripheral blood mononuclear cells (PBMCs), obtained when the disease was refractory, from a patient treated with antithyroid drugs. The receptors were sampled from a female donor with Graves disease. Each CDR3 is given with its conserved first and last residue. The order of the fields is CDR3 length, clone size, V gene, D gene, J gene, CDR3 DNA, CDR3 protein. A D gene is named only where the DNA matches it firmly. Size values are once, few and many counts, or a class for expanded clones, and some rows have none.

len: 16; abundance: few; v_gene: TRBV20-1; d_gene: .; j_gene: TRBJ1-2; CDR3nt: TGCAGTGCTAGATCTAAGGAGACACCATCTAACTATGGCTACACCTTC; CDR3aa: CSARSKETPSNYGYTF
len: 13; abundance: many; v_gene: TRBV27; d_gene: .; j_gene: TRBJ2-7; CDR3nt: TGTGCCAGCGGAAGGTCTAGCTCCTACGAGCAGTACTTC; CDR3aa: CASGRSSSYEQYF
len: 13; abundance: many; v_gene: TRBV28; d_gene: .; j_gene: TRBJ1-1; CDR3nt: TGTGCCATCTGGGGGCACCCTTACACTGAAGCTTTCTTT; CDR3aa: CAIWGHPYTEAFF
len: 15; abundance: .; v_gene: TRBV20-1; d_gene: TRBD1; j_gene: TRBJ1-4; CDR3nt: TGCAGTGCTAGCGGGACAGGGGCGGCTAATGAAAAACTGTTTTTT; CDR3aa: CSASGTGAANEKLFF
len: 15; abundance: many; v_gene: TRBV7-2; d_gene: .; j_gene: TRBJ1-2; CDR3nt: TGTGCCAGCAGCTTAGGGGGGGACATGGGATATGGCTACACCTTC; CDR3aa: CASSLGGDMGYGYTF
len: 15; abundance: many; v_gene: TRBV11-2; d_gene: .; j_gene: TRBJ2-2; CDR3nt: TGTGCCAGCAGTATCCGGGAACTTGACACCGGGGAGCTGTTTTTT; CDR3aa: CASSIRELDTGELFF
len: 12; abundance: many; v_gene: TRBV24-1; d_gene: .; j_gene: TRBJ1-5; CDR3nt: TGTGCCACCAGTGTAACAAATCAGCCCCAGCATTTT; CDR3aa: CATSVTNQPQHF
len: 12; abundance: many; v_gene: TRBV2; d_gene: TRBD1; j_gene: TRBJ1-2; CDR3nt: TGTGCCAGCTCGGGACAGGTGTATGGCTACACCTTC; CDR3aa: CASSGQVYGYTF
len: 13; abundance: .; v_gene: TRBV11-2; d_gene: .; j_gene: TRBJ2-7; CDR3nt: TGTGCCAGCAGCCAAGTGGGAGTTTACGAGCAGTACTTC; CDR3aa: CASSQVGVYEQYF
len: 14; abundance: .; v_gene: TRBV24-1; d_gene: TRBD1; j_gene: TRBJ1-5; CDR3nt: TGTGCCACCAAAGGGACAGGGGGCAATCAGCCCCAGCATTTT; CDR3aa: CATKGTGGNQPQHF
len: 14; abundance: many; v_gene: TRBV2; d_gene: .; j_gene: TRBJ2-5; CDR3nt: TGTGCCAGCAGTGGGGACTTACCACAAGAGACCCAGTACTTC; CDR3aa: CASSGDLPQETQYF
len: 14; abundance: many; v_gene: TRBV11-2; d_gene: .; j_gene: TRBJ2-7; CDR3nt: TGTGCCAGCAGCTCTCCGACTGTATCCTACGAGCAGTACTTC; CDR3aa: CASSSPTVSYEQYF
len: 16; abundance: .; v_gene: TRBV28; d_gene: TRBD2; j_gene: TRBJ2-5; CDR3nt: TGTGCCAGCAGTTTCTACGGGACTAGCGAACAAGAGACCCAGTACTTC; CDR3aa: CASSFYGTSEQETQYF
len: 15; abundance: .; v_gene: TRBV6-1; d_gene: .; j_gene: TRBJ2-2; CDR3nt: TGTGCCAGCAGTCACCGGGGCGACATCACCGGGGAGCTGTTTTTT; CDR3aa: CASSHRGDITGELFF
len: 14; abundance: many; v_gene: TRBV2; d_gene: .; j_gene: TRBJ1-4; CDR3nt: TGTGCCAGCAGTGAAGGGCGGGCGGTCGAAAAACTGTTTTTT; CDR3aa: CASSEGRAVEKLFF
len: 13; abundance: few; v_gene: TRBV7-2; d_gene: .; j_gene: TRBJ1-3; CDR3nt: TGTGCCAGCAGCTCTAGGAGGTCGGACACCATATATTTT; CDR3aa: CASSSRRSDTIYF
len: 12; abundance: .; v_gene: TRBV7-9; d_gene: .; j_gene: TRBJ2-2; CDR3nt: TGTGCCATTCATCTAAACACCGGGGAGCTGTTTTTT; CDR3aa: CAIHLNTGELFF
len: 15; abundance: many; v_gene: TRBV28; d_gene: TRBD2; j_gene: TRBJ2-7; CDR3nt: TGTGCCAGCAGTATACTAGCGGGGGTTTCTTACGAGCAGTACTTC; CDR3aa: CASSILAGVSYEQYF
len: 15; abundance: many; v_gene: TRBV6-5; d_gene: .; j_gene: TRBJ1-2; CDR3nt: TGTGCCAGCAGTTACACGGGGGCGCGAGGCTATGGCTACACCTTC; CDR3aa: CASSYTGARGYGYTF
len: 14; abundance: .; v_gene: TRBV27; d_gene: TRBD2; j_gene: TRBJ2-7; CDR3nt: TGTGCCAGCAGTTTTTGGCTAGCGGAAACAGAGCAGTACTTC; CDR3aa: CASSFWLAETEQYF
len: 12; abundance: .; v_gene: TRBV2; d_gene: .; j_gene: TRBJ1-1; CDR3nt: TGTGCCAACCTAGGCCGGGTCACTGAAGCTTTCTTT; CDR3aa: CANLGRVTEAFF
len: 16; abundance: many; v_gene: TRBV28; d_gene: TRBD1; j_gene: TRBJ1-5; CDR3nt: TGTGCCAGCAGTTTCCCCGGGACAGGGGGCGGACAGCCCCAGCATTTT; CDR3aa: CASSFPGTGGGQPQHF
len: 14; abundance: many; v_gene: TRBV3-1; d_gene: .; j_gene: TRBJ1-2; CDR3nt: TGTGCCAGCAGCCAAGGGACCACCAACTATGGCTACACCTTC; CDR3aa: CASSQGTTNYGYTF
len: 15; abundance: many; v_gene: TRBV28; d_gene: .; j_gene: TRBJ1-2; CDR3nt: TGTGCCAGCAGTCTCTCTCAGGGGCCCACCTATGGCTACACCTTC; CDR3aa: CASSLSQGPTYGYTF
len: 13; abundance: many; v_gene: TRBV2; d_gene: .; j_gene: TRBJ1-1; CDR3nt: TGTGCCAGCAATAAGGATAGTAACACTGAAGCTTTCTTT; CDR3aa: CASNKDSNTEAFF
len: 12; abundance: many; v_gene: TRBV12-3/TRBV12-4; d_gene: .; j_gene: TRBJ2-7; CDR3nt: TGTGCCAGCAGCTTAGCGCCGGGCGAGCAGTACTTC; CDR3aa: CASSLAPGEQYF
len: 14; abundance: few; v_gene: TRBV2; d_gene: .; j_gene: TRBJ2-2; CDR3nt: TGTGCCAGCAGCGTATGGACCGGGACCGGGGAGCTGTTTTTT; CDR3aa: CASSVWTGTGELFF
len: 15; abundance: many; v_gene: TRBV7-2; d_gene: TRBD2; j_gene: TRBJ2-7; CDR3nt: TGTGCCAGCAGCGAAGTAGCGGGAGGGTTCCACGAGCAGTACTTC; CDR3aa: CASSEVAGGFHEQYF
len: 14; abundance: .; v_gene: TRBV7-8; d_gene: TRBD1; j_gene: TRBJ1-6; CDR3nt: TGTGCCAGCAGCTTATCGACAGGGGATTCACCCCTCCACTTT; CDR3aa: CASSLSTGDSPLHF
len: 15; abundance: many; v_gene: TRBV12-3/TRBV12-4; d_gene: .; j_gene: TRBJ2-6; CDR3nt: TGTGCCAGCAGTCTCGGTTGGGCTGGGGCCAACGTCCTGACTTTC; CDR3aa: CASSLGWAGANVLTF
len: 16; abundance: many; v_gene: TRBV11-3; d_gene: .; j_gene: TRBJ2-5; CDR3nt: TGTGCCAGCAGCTTACTCAGACTGGGACGTCAAGAGACCCAGTACTTC; CDR3aa: CASSLLRLGRQETQYF
len: 13; abundance: many; v_gene: TRBV28; d_gene: .; j_gene: TRBJ1-5; CDR3nt: TGTGCCAGCAGTTTAGGGTCCGGTCAGCCCCAGCATTTT; CDR3aa: CASSLGSGQPQHF
len: 14; abundance: few; v_gene: TRBV19; d_gene: .; j_gene: TRBJ1-2; CDR3nt: TGTGCCAGTAGTATGAACAGCGCCGGCTATGGCTACACCTTC; CDR3aa: CASSMNSAGYGYTF
len: 13; abundance: few; v_gene: TRBV30; d_gene: .; j_gene: TRBJ2-2; CDR3nt: TGTGCCGCCTGGCCCGGTACGGGCGGGGAGCTGTTTTTT; CDR3aa: CAAWPGTGGELFF
len: 14; abundance: many; v_gene: TRBV13; d_gene: TRBD1; j_gene: TRBJ2-5; CDR3nt: TGTGCCAGCAGCCCCGACAGGGGGCTAGAGACCCAGTACTTC; CDR3aa: CASSPDRGLETQYF